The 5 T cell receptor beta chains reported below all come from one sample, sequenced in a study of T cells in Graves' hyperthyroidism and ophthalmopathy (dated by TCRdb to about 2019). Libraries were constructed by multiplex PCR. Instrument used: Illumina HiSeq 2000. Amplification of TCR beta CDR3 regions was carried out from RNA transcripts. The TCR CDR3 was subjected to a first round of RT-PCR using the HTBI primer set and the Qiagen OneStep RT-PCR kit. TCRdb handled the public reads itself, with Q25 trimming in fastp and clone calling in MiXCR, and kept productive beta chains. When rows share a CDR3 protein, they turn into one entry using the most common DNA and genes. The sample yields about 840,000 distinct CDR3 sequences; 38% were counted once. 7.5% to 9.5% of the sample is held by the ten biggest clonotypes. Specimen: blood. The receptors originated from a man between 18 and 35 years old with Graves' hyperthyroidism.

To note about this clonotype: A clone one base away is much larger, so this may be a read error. CDR3 protein: CASSLKWPAYGQYF. As DNA, the CDR3 is TGTGCCAGCAGCCTCAAGTGGCCCGCCTACGGGCAGTACTTC. V is TRBV7-9 and J is TRBJ2-7; unclear D gene. CDR3 length: 14 residues. Germline assignment: CDR1 SEHNR and CDR2 FQNEAQ (reference sequence).

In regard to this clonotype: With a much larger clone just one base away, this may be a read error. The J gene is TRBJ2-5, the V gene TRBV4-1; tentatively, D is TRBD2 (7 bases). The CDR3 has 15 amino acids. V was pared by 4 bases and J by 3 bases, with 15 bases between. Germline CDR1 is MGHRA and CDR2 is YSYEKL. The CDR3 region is CASSPARGLKETQYF. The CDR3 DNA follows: TGCGCCAGCAGCCCCGCGCGGGGGCTTAAAGAGACCCAGTACTTC.

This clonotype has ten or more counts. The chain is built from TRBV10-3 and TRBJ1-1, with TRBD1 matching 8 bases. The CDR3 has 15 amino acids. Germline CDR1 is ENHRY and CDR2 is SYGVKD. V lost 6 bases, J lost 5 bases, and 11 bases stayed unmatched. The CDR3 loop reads CAISQDRAKGTEAFF. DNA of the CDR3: TGTGCCATCAGCCAGGACAGGGCGAAGGGAACTGAAGCTTTCTTT.

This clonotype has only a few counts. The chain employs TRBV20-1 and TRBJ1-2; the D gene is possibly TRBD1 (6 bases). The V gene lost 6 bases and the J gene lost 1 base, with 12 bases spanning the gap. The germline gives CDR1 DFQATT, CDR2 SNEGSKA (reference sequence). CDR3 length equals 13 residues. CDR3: CSASRTDNYGYTF. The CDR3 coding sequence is TGCAGTGCGAGTCGGACAGATAACTATGGCTACACCTTC.

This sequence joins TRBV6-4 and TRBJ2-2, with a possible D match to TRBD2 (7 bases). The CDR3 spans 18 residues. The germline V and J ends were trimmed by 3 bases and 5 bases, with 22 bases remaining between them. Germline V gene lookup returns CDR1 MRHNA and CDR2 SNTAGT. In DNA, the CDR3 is TGTGCCAGCAGTGAGGGGGGGGCCGGCGGTTCGGAGACCGGGGAGCTGTTTTTT. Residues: CASSEGGAGGSETGELFF.